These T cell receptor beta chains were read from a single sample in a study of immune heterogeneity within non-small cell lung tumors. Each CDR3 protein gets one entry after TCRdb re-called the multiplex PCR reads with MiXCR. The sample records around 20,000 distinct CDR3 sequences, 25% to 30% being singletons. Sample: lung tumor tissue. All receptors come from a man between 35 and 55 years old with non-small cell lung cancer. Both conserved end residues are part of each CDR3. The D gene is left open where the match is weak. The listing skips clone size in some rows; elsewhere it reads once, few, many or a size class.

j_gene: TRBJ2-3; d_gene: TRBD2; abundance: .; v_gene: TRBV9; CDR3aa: CASPSLRVGSGRGADTQYF; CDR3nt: TGTGCCAGCCCGTCCCTGAGAGTTGGTAGCGGGAGGGGGGCAGATACGCAGTATTTT
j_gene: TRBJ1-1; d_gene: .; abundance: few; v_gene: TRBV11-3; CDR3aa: CASSFQGIGAFF; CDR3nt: TGTGCCAGCAGCTTTCAGGGGATAGGAGCTTTCTTT
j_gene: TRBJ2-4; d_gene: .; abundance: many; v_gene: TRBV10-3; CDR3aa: CAISEGMDIQYF; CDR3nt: TGTGCCATCAGTGAAGGTATGGACATTCAGTACTTC
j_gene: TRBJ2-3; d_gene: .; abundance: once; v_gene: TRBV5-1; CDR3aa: CTSSPLSTDTQYF; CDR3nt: TGCACCAGCAGCCCCCTTAGCACAGATACGCAGTATTTT
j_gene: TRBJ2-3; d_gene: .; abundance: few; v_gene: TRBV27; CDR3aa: CASSPRAPDLADTQYF; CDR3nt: TGTGCCAGCAGTCCGCGAGCGCCCGACCTGGCAGATACGCAGTATTTT
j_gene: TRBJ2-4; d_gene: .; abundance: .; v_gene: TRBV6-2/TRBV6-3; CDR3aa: CASSYGGNGKNIQYF; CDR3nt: TGTGCCAGCAGTTACGGGGGTAACGGCAAAAACATTCAGTACTTC
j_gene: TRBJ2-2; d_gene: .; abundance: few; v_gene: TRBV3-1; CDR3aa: CASSHSVGYSPLRELNTGELFF; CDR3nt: TGTGCCAGCAGCCACTCGGTCGGTTACTCCCCCCTTCGCGAGTTAAACACCGGGGAGCTGTTTTTT
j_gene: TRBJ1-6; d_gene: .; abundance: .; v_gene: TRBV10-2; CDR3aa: CASSVRCRGNSPLHF; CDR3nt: TGCGCCAGCAGTGTCAGGTGTAGGGGTAATTCACCCCTCCACTTT
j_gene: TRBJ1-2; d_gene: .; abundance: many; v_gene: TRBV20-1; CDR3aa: CSVKGGMSTNYGYTF; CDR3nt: TGCAGTGTTAAAGGTGGTATGAGTACTAACTATGGCTACACCTTC
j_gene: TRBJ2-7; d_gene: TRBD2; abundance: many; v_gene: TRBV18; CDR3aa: CASSPPLAGSREQYF; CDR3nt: TGTGCCAGCTCACCACCCCTAGCGGGTTCTCGCGAGCAGTACTTC
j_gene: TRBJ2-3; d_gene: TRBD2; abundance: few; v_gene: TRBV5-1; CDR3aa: CASSLAGGGDTDTQYF; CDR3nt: TGCGCCAGCAGCTTGGCCGGGGGGGGGGACACAGATACGCAGTATTTT
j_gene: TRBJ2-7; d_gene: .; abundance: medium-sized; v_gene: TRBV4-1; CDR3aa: CASSQVAGLTYEQYF; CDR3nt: TGCGCCAGCAGCCAAGTTGCGGGGTTAACCTACGAGCAGTACTTC